One sample yielded the 17 T cell receptor beta chains listed below, sequenced in a study of cytomegalovirus exposure and HLA in healthy donors. The PCR made use of 60 Vbeta and 13 Jbeta primers. This table comes from immunoSEQ multiplex PCR, and its TCRdb copy is limited to in-frame clones, with some not included. The data show 100,000 to 150,000 clones, around 9% seen once. The source material was PBMCs. Every receptor here comes from a man aged 35 to 55 in good health and CMV-seronegative.

This clone was seen a handful of times. CDR3 bases: TGTGCCAGCAGCGTAGATGGCTGGACTGAAGCTTTCTTT. Translation gives CASSVDGWTEAFF. J is TRBJ1-1 and V is TRBV9; D gene uncertain. This CDR3 is built from 13 residues. Germline V gives CDR1 SGDLS, CDR2 YYNGEE. V was pared by 0 bases and J by 5 bases, with 8 bases between.

The V call is TRBV9, the J call TRBJ1-2; 7 nucleotides line up with TRBD1. Germline-derived CDR1 and CDR2 are SGDLS and YYNGEE. This CDR3 contains 14 residues. The V segment lost 4 bases and the J segment 6 bases; nucleotides outside the gene matches: 9. The CDR3 DNA reads TGTGCCAGCAGCCCCTTCACAGGGGTGAATGGCTACACCTTC. Translation: CASSPFTGVNGYTF.

This clone was seen only a few times. The J gene is TRBJ1-1, the V gene TRBV9; D gene ambiguous. This CDR3 is built from 13 residues. Germline lookup yields CDR1 SGDLS and CDR2 YYNGEE. V dropped 0 bases and J dropped 4 bases, with 7 bases sitting between them. The CDR3 DNA sequence: TGTGCCAGCAGCGTAGCGGAGGCCACTGAAGCTTTCTTT. Its protein is CASSVAEATEAFF. Supplemented by reference TRBV9 and TRBJ1-1, the full variable domain reads DSGVTQTPKHLITATGQRVTLRCSPRSGDLSVYWYQQSLDQGLQFLIQYYNGEERAKGNILERFSAQQFPDLHSELNLSSLELGDSALYFCASSVAEATEAFFGQGTRLTVV.

The chain recombines TRBV6-6 with TRBJ2-1; TRBD2 might be the D (6 bases). Germline CDR1 MNHNY, CDR2 SVGAGI (reference sequence). V shed 4 bases and J shed 2 bases, with 12 bases lying between them. This CDR3 has 15 residues. The CDR3 protein is CASSSTSTPYNEQFF. CDR3 sequence (DNA): TGTGCCAGCAGTTCGACTAGTACCCCCTACAATGAGCAGTTCTTC.

The rearrangement joins TRBV21-1 to TRBJ2-2; the table gives TRBD1 as D, unverified against the DNA. TRBV21-1 is tagged as a pseudogene. This CDR3 region has 13 residues. CDR3 amino acids: CARWDRGTGELFF. CDR3 nucleotide sequence: TGTGCCAGGTGGGACAGGGGTACCGGGGAGCTGTTTTTT.

The V gene is TRBV5-1, the J gene TRBJ2-5; D is ambiguous. V shed 1 base and J shed 5 bases, with 9 bases lying between them. This CDR3 region has 13 residues. CDR1 and CDR2 (germline): SGHRS, YFSETQ. The CDR3, as DNA: TGCGCCAGCAGCTTGAGCCCTTGGGAGACCCAGTACTTC. It translates to CASSLSPWETQYF. The variable domain in full, completed from reference TRBV5-1 and TRBJ2-5, reads KAGVTQTPRYLIKTRGQQVTLSCSPISGHRSVSWYQQTPGQGLQFLFEYFSETQRNKGNFPGRFSGRQFSNSRSEMNVSTLELGDSALYLCASSLSPWETQYFGPGTRLLVL.

V is TRBV6-5 and J is TRBJ1-1; D might be TRBD1 (6 bases). V lost 6 bases, J lost 4 bases, and 15 bases lay in between. Germline values: CDR1 MNHEY, CDR2 SVGAGI. CDR3 size: 14 residues. This CDR3 reads CASSITGQPTEAFF. The DNA of the CDR3 is TGTGCCAGCAGCATAACAGGGCAACCCACTGAAGCTTTCTTT.

This chain links TRBV4-1 with TRBJ2-1; D is ambiguous. Trimming stripped 0 bases from V and 0 bases from J, with 6 bases between. This CDR3 spans 15 amino acids. CDR1 is MGHRA, CDR2 YSYEKL, per germline. The CDR3, as DNA: TGCGCCAGCAGCCAAGACCAGCGCTCCTACAATGAGCAGTTCTTC. Translation gives CASSQDQRSYNEQFF.

This clone was seen a handful of times. V and J are TRBV7-9 and TRBJ1-2; D unclear. The CDR3 is 12 residues long. Germline V lookup: CDR1 SEHNR, CDR2 FQNEAQ (reference sequence). The germline V and J ends were trimmed by 5 bases and 6 bases, with 10 bases remaining between them. The CDR3 is CASSATENGYTF. In DNA form, the CDR3 reads TGTGCCAGCAGCGCGACGGAGAATGGCTACACCTTC.

The chain uses TRBV10-3 and TRBJ1-5; D remains ambiguous. Looked up from germline, CDR1 is ENHRY and CDR2 is SYGVKD. This CDR3 comprises 14 residues. V gave up 10 bases and J gave up 5 bases, with 18 bases separating them. The CDR3 region has the DNA TGTGCCACCCGACCGAGGGAGGAGGATCAGCCCCAGCATTTT. This codes for CATRPREEDQPQHF.

This clone came up a few times. This sequence joins TRBV28 and TRBJ2-7, with 9 bases matching TRBD1. J was trimmed by 5 bases and V by 5 bases; bases with no gene match: 10. The CDR3 consists of 15 residues. CDR1 and CDR2 (germline): MDHEN, SYDVKM. This chain's CDR3 is CASSPTTGTGHEQYF. The DNA for the CDR3 is TGTGCCAGCAGTCCGACGACCGGGACAGGGCACGAGCAGTACTTC. The full variable domain, its missing parts supplied by reference TRBV28 and TRBJ2-7, is DVKVTQSSRYLVKRTGEKVFLECVQDMDHENMFWYRQDPGLGLRLIYFSYDVKMKEKGDIPEGYSVSREKKERFSLILESASTNQTSMYLCASSPTTGTGHEQYFGPGTRLTVT.

In this sample, this clone turned up a few times. This rearrangement joins TRBV29-1 to TRBJ2-1; 9 positions agree with TRBD2. Germline assignment: CDR1 SQVTM and CDR2 ANQGSEA. J was trimmed by 4 bases and V by 3 bases; bases with no gene match: 7. The CDR3 has 15 amino acids. The CDR3 DNA reads as TGCAGCGTTGACTCCCCTAGCGGGGATTACAATGAGCAGTTCTTC. As protein: CSVDSPSGDYNEQFF.

This clone was detected ten times or more. The chain recombines TRBV5-4 with TRBJ2-7; D possibly corresponds to TRBD1 (5 bases). The CDR3 has 12 amino acids. V was cut by 4 bases and J by 4 bases, with 9 bases left in between. Germline V gives CDR1 SGHNT, CDR2 YYREEE (reference sequence). The CDR3 spells CASSDTGYEQYF. CDR3 nucleotide sequence: TGTGCCAGCAGCGATACAGGATACGAGCAGTACTTC. Filled out from reference TRBV5-4 and TRBJ2-7, the complete variable domain reads ETGVTQSPTHLIKTRGQQVTLRCSSQSGHNTVSWYQQALGQGPQFIFQYYREEENGRGNFPPRFSGLQFPNYSSELNVNALELDDSALYLCASSDTGYEQYFGPGTRLTVT.

The gene calls are TRBV15 and TRBJ1-4; D might be TRBD1 (6 bases). The V end was cut by 1 base, the J end by 5 bases, with 14 bases between. CDR3 size: 16 residues. The V gene's germline CDR1 is LNHNV and CDR2 YYDKDF (reference sequence). The CDR3 here is CATSRGTQGPNEKLFF. CDR3 DNA: TGTGCCACCAGCAGAGGAACACAGGGTCCCAATGAAAAACTGTTTTTT.

This clone was observed a few times. This chain uses TRBV19 with TRBJ1-2; TRBD1 agrees at 8 bases. The CDR3 runs 15 residues. V lost 6 bases to trimming and J lost 2 bases; unmatched junction nucleotides: 8. CDR1 and CDR2 (germline): LNHDA, SQIVND (reference sequence). The CDR3: CASREPTGGNYGYTF. The DNA for the CDR3 is TGTGCCAGTAGAGAACCCACAGGGGGAAACTATGGCTACACCTTC.

The chain carries TRBV11-2 and TRBJ2-1, with TRBD2 as a possible D gene (5 bases). V was pared by 2 bases and J by 2 bases, with 16 bases between. Germline V CDR1 and CDR2: SGHAT, FQNNGV. The CDR3 is 17 amino acids. CDR3 sequence reads: CASSLYLGGPAYNEQFF. In DNA, the CDR3 is TGTGCCAGCAGCTTATACCTTGGCGGGCCTGCCTACAATGAGCAGTTCTTC.

This clone appeared a few times. V is TRBV6-5 and J is TRBJ1-4; D not resolved. Trimming took off 2 bases at V and 7 bases at J, with 8 bases between the two ends. Per the germline V gene, CDR1 is MNHEY and CDR2 is SVGAGI. The CDR3 contains 13 residues. DNA for the CDR3: TGTGCCAGCAGTTACGGGCATGGTGAAAAACTGTTTTTT. It yields the protein CASSYGHGEKLFF.